The clone carrying this T cell receptor (beta chain) was seen ten or more times. Its antigen is undetermined. Researchers used 5'RACE with constant-segment primers to make TCR alpha and TCR beta cDNA libraries that carry sample barcodes and UMIs. TCRdb processed the 5' RACE reads anew with MiXCR; each CDR3 protein has one entry. The sample records 180,000 or so distinct CDR3 sequences, 11% being singletons. This sample was included in a study of T-cell memory formation after mild COVID-19. Study-wide background: TCR clusters showed largely donor specificity.

CDR1 is SGHTA, CDR2 FQGNSA, per germline. V gave up 5 bases and J gave up 3 bases, with 10 bases separating them. The CDR3 spans 13 residues. Study-level points and caveats: Some SARS-CoV-2-responding clones were already detected in memory before infection.

V usage is TRBV7-2 and J usage is TRBJ1-1; a possible D gene is TRBD1 (5 bases). The sequence came from a man younger than 30 who had mild COVID-19 (a few samples of this study predate the infection). Cell type and time point are not known. Sample: PBMCs or a T cell subset sorted from them (not recorded which). The CDR3 DNA follows: TGTGCCAGCAGCAACCAGGGATACACTGAAGCTTTCTTT. It codes for CASSNQGYTEAFF.